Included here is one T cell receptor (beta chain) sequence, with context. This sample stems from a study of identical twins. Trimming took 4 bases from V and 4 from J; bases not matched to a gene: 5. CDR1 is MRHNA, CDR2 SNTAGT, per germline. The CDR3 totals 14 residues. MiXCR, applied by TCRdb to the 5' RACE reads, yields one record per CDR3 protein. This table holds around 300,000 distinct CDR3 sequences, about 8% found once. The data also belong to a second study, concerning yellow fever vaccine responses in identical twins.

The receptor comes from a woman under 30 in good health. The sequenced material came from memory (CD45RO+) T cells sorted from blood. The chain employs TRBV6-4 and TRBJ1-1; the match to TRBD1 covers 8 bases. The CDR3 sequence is CASSARTGTTEAFF. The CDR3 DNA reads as TGTGCCAGCAGTGCCCGGACAGGGACCACTGAAGCTTTCTTT.